A single sample gave rise to the 3 T cell receptor beta chains below, sequenced in a study of cytomegalovirus exposure and HLA in healthy donors. Primers included in the PCR were 60 Vbeta and 13 Jbeta primers. TCRdb keeps only in-frame clones here, not all; method: immunoSEQ multiplex PCR. The data hold 130,000 to 150,000 clones, with nearly 85% observed a single time. The sequenced material came from PBMCs. These receptor sequences come from a male donor in good health and CMV-seronegative.

J is TRBJ2-7 and V is TRBV7-3; perhaps TRBD1 as D (6 bases). The germline V gene has CDR1 SGHTA and CDR2 FQGTGA. V gave up 5 bases and J gave up 4 bases, with 15 bases separating them. The CDR3 is 14 residues long. CDR3 sequence: CASSPEGGPYEQYF. CDR3 bases: TGTGCCAGCAGCCCCGAAGGGGGTCCTTACGAGCAGTACTTC.

The chain has TRBV28 and TRBJ1-2, with D unresolved. CDR3 length equals 14 residues. V lost 5 bases, J lost 7 bases, and 17 bases lay in between. Germline V gene lookup returns CDR1 MDHEN and CDR2 SYDVKM. The CDR3 DNA follows: TGTGCCAGCAGTCTCCTCGCTGGCGGGCCTGGCTACACCTTC. It is translated as CASSLLAGGPGYTF.

This clone has only one observation. CDR3: CASSSSPGAYNSPLHF. In DNA, the CDR3 is TGCGCCAGCAGCTCGAGCCCGGGAGCCTATAATTCACCCCTCCACTTT. V is TRBV5-1 and J is TRBJ1-6, with D uncertain. This CDR3 has 16 residues. CDR1 and CDR2 from the germline V gene are SGHRS and YFSETQ. V was pared by 3 bases and J by 2 bases, with 12 bases between. The full variable domain, in which reference TRBV5-1 and TRBJ1-6 provide the parts outside the CDR3, is KAGVTQTPRYLIKTRGQQVTLSCSPISGHRSVSWYQQTPGQGLQFLFEYFSETQRNKGNFPGRFSGRQFSNSRSEMNVSTLELGDSALYLCASSSSPGAYNSPLHFGNGTRLTVT.